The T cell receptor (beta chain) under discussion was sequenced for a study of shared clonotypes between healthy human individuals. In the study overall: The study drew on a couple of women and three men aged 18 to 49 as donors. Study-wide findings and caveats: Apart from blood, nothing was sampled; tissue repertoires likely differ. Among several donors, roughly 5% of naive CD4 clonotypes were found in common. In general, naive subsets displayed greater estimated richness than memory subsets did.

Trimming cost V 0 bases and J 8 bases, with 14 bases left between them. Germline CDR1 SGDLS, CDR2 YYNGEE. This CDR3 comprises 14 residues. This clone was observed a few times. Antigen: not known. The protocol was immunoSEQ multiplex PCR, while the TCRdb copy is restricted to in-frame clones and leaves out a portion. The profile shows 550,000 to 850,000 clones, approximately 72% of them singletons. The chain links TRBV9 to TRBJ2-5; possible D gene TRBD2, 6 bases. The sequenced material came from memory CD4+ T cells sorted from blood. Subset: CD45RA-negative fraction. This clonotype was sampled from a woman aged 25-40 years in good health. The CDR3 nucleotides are TGTGCCAGCAGCGTAGTGGCGGAGGAGGGAACCCAGTACTTC. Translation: CASSVVAEEGTQYF.